Listed here are 25 T cell receptor beta chains from one sample, sequenced in a study of blood T cell repertoires in COVID-19. Generated by immunoSEQ multiplex PCR, the TCRdb table keeps only in-frame clones and is missing some. The sample gives about 120,000 clones, nearly 90% of which show up once; approximately 3.9% is in the top ten. The sample consisted of peripheral blood. These receptors came from a woman aged 55-69 years with COVID-19, enrolled during active disease.

The CDR3 loop reads CASSRDRANGYTF. CDR3 sequence (DNA): TGTGCCAGCAGCAGGGACAGGGCAAACGGCTACACCTTC. The J gene is TRBJ1-2, the V gene TRBV7-9; 9 bases map to TRBD1. Unmatched junction bases numbered 6, after V lost 5 bases and J lost 8 bases. This CDR3 is built from 13 residues. Germline CDR1 SEHNR, CDR2 FQNEAQ (reference sequence). The full variable domain, completed using reference TRBV7-9 and TRBJ1-2, is DTGVSQNPRHKITKRGQNVTFRCDPISEHNRLYWYRQTLGQGPEFLTYFQNEAQLEKSRLLSDRFSAERPKGSFSTLEIQRTEQGDSAMYLCASSRDRANGYTFGSGTRLTVV.

This clone showed up just once. The chain couples TRBV4-3 to TRBJ1-2; TRBD1 matches at 9 bases. This CDR3 contains 17 residues. Germline CDR1 reads LGHNA; CDR2 reads YSLEER. V shed 1 base, J shed 2 bases, and the junction held 8 bases outside the gene matches. CDR3 amino acids: CASSQGLGTGLNYGYTF. The CDR3 coding sequence is TGCGCCAGCAGCCAAGGTCTAGGGACAGGGCTAAACTATGGCTACACCTTC.

The chain recombines TRBV7-2 with TRBJ1-2; 7 nucleotides align to TRBD1. The trim removed 0 bases at V and 8 bases at J, leaving 9 bases unmatched. This CDR3 has 15 amino acids. Germline V gene sequence: CDR1 SGHTA, CDR2 FQGNSA. This chain's CDR3 is CASSLAFRQGGGYTF. CDR3 sequence (DNA): TGTGCCAGCAGCTTAGCGTTCAGACAGGGAGGAGGCTACACCTTC.

This clone was seen more than once but under ten times. The chain joins TRBV6-5 to TRBJ1-2; D unresolved. V dropped 4 bases and J dropped 3 bases, with 9 bases sitting between them. CDR3 length: 13 amino acids. Germline V CDR1 and CDR2: MNHEY, SVGAGI. Here the CDR3 reads CASSSRVHYGYTF. The CDR3 DNA reads TGTGCCAGCAGTTCCCGGGTCCACTATGGCTACACCTTC.

V gene TRBV7-9 combines with J gene TRBJ2-1; TRBD2 agrees at 13 bases. V dropped 10 bases and J dropped 16; count of bases not matched to a gene: 19. The CDR3 runs 15 residues. Germline lookup yields CDR1 SEHNR and CDR2 FQNEAQ (reference sequence). In DNA form, the CDR3 reads TGTGCCATCGGTTCCCCACTAGCGGGGGGGAGCGGGCAATTCTTC. Translated, it gives CAIGSPLAGGSGQFF. Full variable domain (remainder filled in from reference TRBV7-9 and TRBJ2-1): DTGVSQNPRHKITKRGQNVTFRCDPISEHNRLYWYRQTLGQGPEFLTYFQNEAQLEKSRLLSDRFSAERPKGSFSTLEIQRTEQGDSAMYLCAIGSPLAGGSGQFFGPGTRLTVL.

The chain uses TRBV23-1 and TRBJ2-3; D is undetermined. TRBV23-1 carries the ORF label, with uncertain function. Trimming pared 4 bases from V and 1 base from J, leaving 15 bases between. This CDR3 spans 16 amino acids. CDR3 DNA: TGCGCCAGCAGTCCCCTAATGGGCTCTCGCACAGATACGCAGTATTTT. This gives the protein CASSPLMGSRTDTQYF.

V is TRBV4-1 and J is TRBJ2-7; TRBD1 matches at 7 bases. Germline V CDR1 and CDR2: MGHRA, YSYEKL. The CDR3 covers 15 residues. V shed 4 bases and J 6 bases; nucleotides not matched to a gene: 12. The CDR3 loop reads CASSRAGHKGAEQYF. CDR3 DNA: TGCGCCAGCAGCCGCGCTGGGCACAAGGGGGCCGAGCAGTACTTC.

As concerns this clone: The junction departs from the called germline gene at one end, perhaps through a read error. Other nucleotide sequences in the sample specify the same CDR3. The CDR3 here is CATRGQGGNQPQHF. The DNA for the CDR3 is TGTGCCACCAGAGGACAGGGTGGGAATCAGCCTCAGCATTTT. The chain is built from TRBV15 and TRBJ1-5; 8 nucleotides align to TRBD1. Germline V gene lookup returns CDR1 LNHNV and CDR2 YYDKDF (reference sequence). This CDR3 is built from 14 residues.

This clone is a singleton in its sample. This chain links TRBV19 with TRBJ1-2, with 8 bases aligning to TRBD1. The CDR3 sequence is 16 residues long. Trimming removed 6 bases from V and 0 bases from J; junction bases left unmatched: 9. The germline CDR1 and CDR2 sequences are LNHDA and SQIVND (reference sequence). The CDR3 DNA is TGTGCCAGTAGACCAACCCCACAGGGGGCTAACTATGGCTACACCTTC. Translating it yields CASRPTPQGANYGYTF.

This chain links TRBV12-5 with TRBJ1-4; D is perhaps TRBD1 (6 bases). With 6 bases removed from V and 2 bases from J, the gap between germline ends came to 16 bases. CDR1 is LGHNT, CDR2 FRNRAP, per germline. The CDR3 is made up of 16 amino acids. CDR3 in DNA: TGTGCTAGTGGACCTTCGATACAGGGTACTAATGAAAAACTGTTTTTT. This codes for CASGPSIQGTNEKLFF.

The chain carries TRBV18 and TRBJ1-1; tentatively, D is TRBD1 (5 bases). Trimming removed 5 bases from V and 3 bases from J, with 13 bases in between. The CDR3 is 14 residues long. Germline CDR1 is KGHSH and CDR2 is LQKENI. CDR3 DNA sequence: TGTGCCAGCTCAGGGGGGGTCCCTCACACTGAAGCTTTCTTT. Its protein product is CASSGGVPHTEAFF.

The V call is TRBV19, the J call TRBJ1-5; 8 bases align to TRBD1. Germline V CDR1 and CDR2: LNHDA, SQIVND (reference sequence). CDR3 length: 20 residues. J was trimmed by 1 base and V by 1 base; bases with no gene match: 15. CDR3 sequence (DNA): TGTGCCAGTAGTATAGGGATGGGGCAGGGGGCTAGTTGGAGCAATCAGCCCCAGCATTTT. Translating it yields CASSIGMGQGASWSNQPQHF.

About this clone: The same CDR3 can be traced to other DNA sequences in this sample. V usage is TRBV19 and J usage is TRBJ1-2, with D perhaps TRBD1 (5 bases). The CDR3 is made up of 13 amino acids. The germline gives CDR1 LNHDA, CDR2 SQIVND (reference sequence). Trimming removed 2 bases from V and 5 bases from J, with 9 bases in between. The CDR3 here is CASSITGAYGYTF. Written as DNA, the CDR3 is TGTGCCAGTAGTATAACAGGAGCGTATGGCTACACCTTC. Full variable domain (remainder filled in from reference TRBV19 and TRBJ1-2): DGGITQSPKYLFRKEGQNVTLSCEQNLNHDAMYWYRQDPGQGLRLIYYSQIVNDFQKGDIAEGYSVSREKKESFPLTVTSAQKNPTAFYLCASSITGAYGYTFGSGTRLTVV.

This clone was observed a single time. The V call is TRBV9, the J call TRBJ1-2; TRBD1 might be the D (5 bases). The CDR3 spans 16 residues. The V end lost 1 base, the J end lost 2 bases, and 15 bases lay between the germline ends. Germline values: CDR1 SGDLS, CDR2 YYNGEE. DNA of the CDR3: TGTGCCAGCAGCGTAACTAGTGGGGGGAGCAACTATGGCTACACCTTC. This encodes CASSVTSGGSNYGYTF.

With respect to this clone: One junction end does not reproduce the germline sequence, and a read error may be involved. The chain joins TRBV30 to TRBJ1-2, with D possibly TRBD1 on 5 matching bases. Germline V lookup: CDR1 GTSNPN, CDR2 SVGIG (reference sequence). The CDR3 runs 10 residues. The CDR3 DNA reads TGCTGGGGGGGAAGCTATGGCTACACCTTC. Translated, it gives CWGGSYGYTF. The full variable domain, with the rest looked up from reference TRBV30 and TRBJ1-2, is SQTIHQWPATLVQPVGSPLSLECTVEGTSNPNLYWYRQAAGRGLQLLFYSVGIGQISSEVPQNLSASRPQDRQFILSSKKLLLSDSGFYLCWGGSYGYTFGSGTRLTVV.

This clone was picked up one time. The rearrangement links TRBV7-2 to TRBJ1-2; D remains unclear. Trimming shortened V by 5 bases and J by 2 bases, and 9 bases separated the two germline ends. The CDR3 has 13 amino acids. CDR1 is SGHTA and CDR2 is FQGNSA in the germline V gene. The CDR3, as DNA: TGTGCCAGCAGCCGTCCCTCGAACTATGGCTACACCTTC. Translating gives CASSRPSNYGYTF.

The V and J genes are TRBV5-1 and TRBJ1-4, with a tentative D call TRBD1 (6 bases). Between the trimmed V and J ends, which lost 4 bases and 6 bases, there was a span of 19 bases. Germline assignment: CDR1 SGHRS and CDR2 YFSETQ. The length of the CDR3 is 16 residues. CDR3 sequence reads: CASSLYQGGGDEKLFF. Written as DNA, the CDR3 is TGCGCCAGCAGCCTTTACCAGGGAGGGGGAGATGAAAAACTGTTTTTT.

The chain employs TRBV4-2 and TRBJ2-2, with TRBD2 identical over 11 bases. The trim removed 1 base at V and 5 bases at J, leaving 12 bases unmatched. This CDR3 region has 19 residues. Germline loops: CDR1 LGHNA, CDR2 YNFKEQ. The CDR3 reads CASSQVVGIAGGRTGELFF. The DNA of the CDR3 is TGTGCCAGCAGCCAAGTCGTCGGTATAGCGGGGGGGAGAACCGGGGAGCTGTTTTTT.

This chain connects TRBV12-5 to TRBJ1-6; 8 nucleotides align to TRBD1. The CDR3 loop spans 15 amino acids. CDR1 and CDR2 (germline): LGHNT, FRNRAP. V lost 4 bases, J lost 7 bases, and 6 bases stayed unmatched. CDR3 DNA sequence: TGTGCTAGTGGTTCCGCACAGGGGGACAATTCACCCCTCCACTTT. This codes for CASGSAQGDNSPLHF.

V and J are TRBV5-5 and TRBJ2-1, with 12 bases aligning to TRBD1. Germline CDR1 SGHKS, CDR2 YYEKEE (reference sequence). The CDR3 consists of 15 residues. The J segment lost 8 bases and the V segment lost 3 bases, leaving 6 bases of the junction unmatched. For the CDR3, the DNA is TGTGCCAGCAGCTCACCGGGACAGGGGGCAGATGAGCAGTTCTTC. Its translation is CASSSPGQGADEQFF.

This rearrangement joins TRBV13 to TRBJ2-7; no definite D call. V was trimmed by 4 bases and J by 7 bases, leaving 17 bases between them. The CDR3 is 14 residues long. The germline V gene encodes CDR1 PRHDT and CDR2 FYEKMQ (reference sequence). CDR3 protein: CASSSSGFPREQYF. The CDR3 DNA follows: TGTGCCAGCAGCTCCTCTGGTTTTCCGAGGGAGCAGTACTTC.

V is TRBV6-6 and J is TRBJ2-3; 12 nucleotides agree with TRBD2. Looked up from germline, CDR1 is MNHNY and CDR2 is SVGAGI (reference sequence). V shed 5 bases, J shed 2 bases, and the junction held 5 bases outside the gene matches. CDR3 length equals 16 residues. CDR3 in amino acids: CASSSRLAGDTDTQYF. Written as DNA, the CDR3 is TGTGCCAGCAGTAGCCGACTAGCGGGGGACACAGATACGCAGTATTTT.

This chain connects TRBV5-8 to TRBJ1-2; D gene unclear. This CDR3 comprises 14 residues. The ends were cut back, 4 bases at V and 3 bases at J, with 13 bases in the middle. Germline-derived CDR1 and CDR2 are SGHTS and YDEGEE. The CDR3 sequence is CASSPPGIDYGYTF. The CDR3 DNA is TGTGCCAGCAGCCCCCCGGGGATCGACTATGGCTACACCTTC. The full variable domain, its missing parts supplied by reference TRBV5-8 and TRBJ1-2, is EAGVTQSPTHLIKTRGQQATLRCSPISGHTSVYWYQQALGLGLQFLLWYDEGEERNRGNFPPRFSGRQFPNYSSELNVNALELEDSALYLCASSPPGIDYGYTFGSGTRLTVV.

The sample holds one count of this clone. In DNA form, the CDR3 reads TGTGCCAGCAGTAACCCTTTTGGAGGGGACTATGGCTACACCTTC. Translating gives CASSNPFGGDYGYTF. The chain couples TRBV6-6 to TRBJ1-2; perhaps TRBD1 as D (5 bases). Germline V lookup: CDR1 MNHNY, CDR2 SVGAGI (reference sequence). Trimming removed 5 bases at V and 3 bases at J, with 16 bases between. The CDR3 runs 15 residues.

The chain has TRBV19 and TRBJ1-2; D not resolved. Germline V gives CDR1 LNHDA, CDR2 SQIVND (reference sequence). This CDR3 spans 15 amino acids. The V and J ends lost 5 bases and 0 bases respectively, with 13 bases between them. The CDR3 sequence is CASSPGATSNYGYTF. CDR3 coding DNA: TGTGCCAGTAGTCCGGGAGCAACCTCTAACTATGGCTACACCTTC.